This TCR beta chain stems from a study of sequential checkpoint blockade in melanoma. Study overall: Randomization was 1:1 between first-line nivolumab→ipilimumab and ipilimumab→nivolumab. Around 21 patients had matched tumor biopsies before treatment and at week 13 after nivolumab or ipilimumab alone.

Overall study findings and caveats: Patients with week-13 increases in T-cell fraction and clonality benefited about 30 times more often.

The treatment was: randomized to nivolumab then ipilimumab (arm A) or the reverse (arm B). Generated by immunoSEQ multiplex PCR, the TCRdb table keeps only in-frame clones and is missing some. The repertoire holds around 2,900 clones, 20% to 30% seen once, with around 11% in the top ten. Points on this clone: Its antigen remains unidentified.

The sample in question was tumor tissue (inferred from file names), obtained from a patient given nivolumab and ipilimumab in sequence. The receptor comes from a human donor with melanoma.

For the CDR3, the DNA is TGTGCCAGCACACAGGGTAGCCGGGCTGAAGCTTTCTTT. This sequence encodes CASTQGSRAEAFF. The V gene is TRBV12-5, the J gene TRBJ1-1; maybe TRBD1 (6 bases). Germline V CDR1 and CDR2: LGHNT, FRNRAP. This CDR3 region has 13 residues.